This TCR beta chain was identified in a study of human T cells and chemical hapten exposure. Study-wide findings and caveats: Following DPC sensitization, TCRs present above 1 in 1000 frequency showed no change.

TCRdb re-called the RACE reads through MiXCR, storing one row per CDR3 protein. The table has roughly 71,000 distinct CDR3 sequences, 5.5% to 7.5% seen once. With respect to this clonotype: Antigen unknown.

Time point in this sample: healthy volunteer bleed at 6 weeks. It was unfractionated whole blood from which total RNA was extracted. The length of the CDR3 is 11 residues. The V end lost 1 base, the J end lost 10 bases, and 8 bases lay between the germline ends. Per germline, CDR1 SQVTM and CDR2 ANQGSEA. Material: whole blood. The sequence derives from a female donor in good health. Some clones in this sample may be carry-over from other donors' samples. The chain has TRBV29-1 and TRBJ2-1, with D unclear. The CDR3 DNA follows: TGCAGCGTTGAAGCCAGGAACGAGCAGTTCTTC. It translates to CSVEARNEQFF.